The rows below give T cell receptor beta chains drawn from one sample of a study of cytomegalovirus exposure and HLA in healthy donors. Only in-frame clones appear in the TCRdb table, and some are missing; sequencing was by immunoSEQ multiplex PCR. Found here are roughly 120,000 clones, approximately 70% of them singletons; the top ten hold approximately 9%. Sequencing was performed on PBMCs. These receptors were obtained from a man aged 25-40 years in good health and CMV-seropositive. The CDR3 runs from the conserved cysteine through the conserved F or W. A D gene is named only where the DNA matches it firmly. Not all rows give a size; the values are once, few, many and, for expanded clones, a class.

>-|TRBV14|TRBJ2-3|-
CASSQGRTGPSTDTQYF
TGTGCCAGCAGCCAAGGTCGGACTGGCCCTAGCACAGATACGCAGTATTTT
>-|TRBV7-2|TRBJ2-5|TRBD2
CASSRTSGEQETQYF
TGTGCCAGCAGCCGGACTAGCGGGGAACAAGAGACCCAGTACTTC
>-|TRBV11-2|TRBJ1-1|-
CASSLEPGKTEAFF
TGTGCCAGCAGCTTAGAGCCGGGGAAGACTGAAGCTTTCTTT
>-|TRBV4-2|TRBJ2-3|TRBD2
CASRPPGLAGDTQYF
TGTGCCAGCAGACCTCCCGGACTAGCGGGGGATACGCAGTATTTT
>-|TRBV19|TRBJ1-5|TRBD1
CASGGQGRTQHF
TGTGCCAGTGGGGGACAGGGTCGAACCCAGCATTTT
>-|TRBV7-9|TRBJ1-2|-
CASSPAIGGTTNYGYTF
TGTGCCAGCAGCCCAGCAATAGGAGGGACGACTAACTATGGCTACACCTTC
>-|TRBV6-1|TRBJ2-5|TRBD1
CASSDRGRGETQYF
TGTGCCAGCAGCGACAGGGGGCGCGGAGAGACCCAGTACTTC
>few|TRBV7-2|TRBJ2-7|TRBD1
CASSYPGQGLYEQYF
TGTGCCAGCAGCTACCCGGGACAGGGACTTTACGAGCAGTACTTC
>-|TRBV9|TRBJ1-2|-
CASSPRSAAPNYGYTF
TGTGCCAGCAGCCCTCGGAGTGCGGCCCCTAACTATGGCTACACCTTC
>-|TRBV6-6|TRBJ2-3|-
CASSLTGPSTDTQYF
TGTGCCAGCAGTCTTACAGGTCCTAGCACAGATACGCAGTATTTT
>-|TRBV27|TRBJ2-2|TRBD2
CASSLWEGGGGELFF
TGTGCCAGCAGTTTATGGGAGGGCGGCGGCGGGGAGCTGTTTTTT
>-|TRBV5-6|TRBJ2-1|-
CASSRVSSSYNEQFF
TGTGCCAGCAGCCGGGTATCGAGCTCCTACAATGAGCAGTTCTTC
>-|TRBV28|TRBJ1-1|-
CASSLWGRGEAFF
TGTGCCAGCAGTTTATGGGGCAGGGGAGAAGCTTTCTTT
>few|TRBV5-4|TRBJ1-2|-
CASSLERGHYGYTF
TGTGCCAGCAGCTTGGAAAGGGGACATTATGGCTACACCTTC
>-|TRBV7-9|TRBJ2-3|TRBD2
CASSYRLAGVGTDTQYF
TGTGCCAGCAGCTATCGACTAGCGGGAGTAGGCACAGATACGCAGTATTTT
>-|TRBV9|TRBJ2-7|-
CASSVAPRGSDYEQYF
TGTGCCAGCAGCGTAGCACCCCGGGGGTCCGACTACGAGCAGTACTTC
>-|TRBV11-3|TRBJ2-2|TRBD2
CASRPLASQGGELFF
TGTGCCAGCCGTCCACTAGCGTCCCAGGGCGGGGAGCTGTTTTTT
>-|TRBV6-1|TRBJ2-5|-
CASSELTEETQYF
TGTGCCAGCAGCGAACTGACAGAAGAGACCCAGTACTTC
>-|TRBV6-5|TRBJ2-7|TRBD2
CASSYSSTSGTYEQYF
TGTGCCAGCAGTTACTCGTCGACTAGCGGGACCTACGAGCAGTACTTC
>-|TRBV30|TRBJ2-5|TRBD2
CAWSPGLAGAETQYF
TGTGCCTGGAGCCCGGGACTAGCGGGGGCAGAGACCCAGTACTTC
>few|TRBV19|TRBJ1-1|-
CASSVPGGAGTEAFF
TGTGCCAGCAGCGTCCCGGGAGGGGCTGGCACTGAAGCTTTCTTT
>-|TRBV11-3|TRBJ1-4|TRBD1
CASSPRTGEAYNEKLFF
TGTGCCAGCAGCCCGCGGACAGGAGAGGCCTATAATGAAAAACTGTTTTTT
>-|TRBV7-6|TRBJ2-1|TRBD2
CASSLASGRAGKRPNEQFF
TGTGCCAGCAGCTTAGCTAGCGGGAGGGCCGGTAAACGACCAAATGAGCAGTTCTTC
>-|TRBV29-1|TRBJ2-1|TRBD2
CSAINGGVSEGNEQFF
TGCAGCGCCATCAACGGGGGGGTGTCAGAGGGTAATGAGCAGTTCTTC
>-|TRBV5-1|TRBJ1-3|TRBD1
CASSLDGTGGNTIYF
TGCGCCAGCAGCTTGGACGGGACAGGGGGGAACACCATATATTTT
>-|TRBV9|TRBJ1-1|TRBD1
CASSVRTGNTEAFF
TGTGCCAGCAGCGTCCGGACAGGGAACACTGAAGCTTTCTTT
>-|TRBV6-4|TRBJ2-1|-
CASSNRGYNEQFF
TGTGCCAGCAGCAACCGGGGGTACAATGAGCAGTTCTTC
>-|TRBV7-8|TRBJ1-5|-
CASSLWEGVSNQPQHF
TGTGCCAGCAGCTTATGGGAGGGGGTTAGCAATCAGCCCCAGCATTTT
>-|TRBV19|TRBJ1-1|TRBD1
CASRGQGTEAFF
TGTGCCAGTAGGGGACAGGGGACTGAAGCTTTCTTT
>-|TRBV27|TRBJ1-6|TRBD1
CASREGQGDYNSPLHF
TGTGCCAGCAGAGAGGGACAGGGAGACTATAATTCACCCCTCCACTTT
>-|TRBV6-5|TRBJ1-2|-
CASSYSQKSNYGYTF
TGTGCCAGCAGTTACTCGCAGAAATCTAACTATGGCTACACCTTC
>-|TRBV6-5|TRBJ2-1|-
CASSSQGNEQFF
TGTGCCAGCAGTTCTCAGGGTAATGAGCAGTTCTTC
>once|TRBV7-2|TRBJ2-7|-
CASSLPQVGEQYF
TGTGCCAGCAGCTTACCCCAGGTAGGCGAGCAGTACTTC
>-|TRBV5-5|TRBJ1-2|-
CASSRGMKGLYGYTF
TGTGCCAGCAGCCGGGGTATGAAAGGGCTCTATGGCTACACCTTC
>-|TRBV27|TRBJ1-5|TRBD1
CASSYGQGRQPQHF
TGTGCCAGCAGTTATGGACAGGGACGGCAGCCCCAGCATTTT
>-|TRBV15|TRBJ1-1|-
CATSRDLNSLNTEAFF
TGTGCCACCAGCAGAGATCTGAACAGCCTGAACACTGAAGCTTTCTTT
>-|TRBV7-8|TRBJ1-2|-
CASSSGLINYGYTF
TGTGCCAGCAGCTCGGGACTGATTAACTATGGCTACACCTTC
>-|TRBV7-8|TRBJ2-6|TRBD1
CASSSPQGARDSGANVLTF
TGTGCCAGCAGCTCCCCGCAGGGGGCGAGGGACTCTGGGGCCAACGTCCTGACTTTC
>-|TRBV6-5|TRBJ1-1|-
CASSYKFGEMKTEAFF
TGTGCCAGCAGTTACAAATTTGGGGAGATGAAAACTGAAGCTTTCTTT
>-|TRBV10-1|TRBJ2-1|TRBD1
CASSDLEGTGEFF
TGCGCCAGCAGTGATCTAGAGGGGACAGGGGAGTTCTTC
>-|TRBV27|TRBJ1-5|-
CASSIGGGAFNQPQHF
TGTGCCAGCTCTATAGGGGGAGGGGCTTTCAATCAGCCCCAGCATTTT
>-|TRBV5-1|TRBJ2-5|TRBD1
CASTPSGTGGWETQYF
TGCGCCAGCACCCCGTCCGGGACAGGGGGCTGGGAGACCCAGTACTTC
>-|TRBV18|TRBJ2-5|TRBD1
CASSARQGTQETQYF
TGTGCCAGCTCAGCACGACAGGGGACCCAAGAGACCCAGTACTTC
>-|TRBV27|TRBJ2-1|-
CASSRSSYNEQFF
TGTGCCAGCAGTCGCAGCTCCTACAATGAGCAGTTCTTC
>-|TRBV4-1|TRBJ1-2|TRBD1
CASSPLTGVGGIAGGYTF
TGCGCCAGCAGCCCCCTGACAGGGGTCGGGGGTATAGCGGGCGGCTACACCTTC
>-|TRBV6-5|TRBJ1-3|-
CASSYAPSSGNTIYF
TGTGCCAGCAGTTACGCCCCGAGCTCTGGAAACACCATATATTTT
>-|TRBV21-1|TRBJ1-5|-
CAIPTGGWQPQHF
TGTGCCATCCCGACAGGGGGCTGGCAGCCCCAGCATTTT
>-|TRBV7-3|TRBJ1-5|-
CASSSLGGLGEPQHF
TGTGCCAGCAGCTCCCTGGGGGGTTTGGGGGAGCCCCAGCATTTT
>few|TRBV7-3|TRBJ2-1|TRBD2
CASSLSGSSYNEQFF
TGTGCCAGCAGCTTAAGCGGGAGTTCCTACAATGAGCAGTTCTTC
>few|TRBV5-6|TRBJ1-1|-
CASSPGTNTEAFF
TGTGCCAGCAGCCCTGGGACTAACACTGAAGCTTTCTTT
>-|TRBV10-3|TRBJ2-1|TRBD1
CAISESNGQGDNEQFF
TGTGCCATCAGTGAGTCGAACGGACAGGGGGACAATGAGCAGTTCTTC
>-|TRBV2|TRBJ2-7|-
CASSDGAPTYYYEQYF
TGTGCCAGCAGTGATGGGGCCCCGACGTACTATTACGAGCAGTACTTC
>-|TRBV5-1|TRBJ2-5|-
CASSLEQLKETQYF
TGCGCCAGCAGCTTGGAACAGTTAAAAGAGACCCAGTACTTC